What follows is one T cell receptor (beta chain) and its context. This record comes from a study of blood T cell repertoires in COVID-19. As for the study in general: Samples of COVID-19 (acute and convalescent) were obtained from the United States, Italy and Spain. PBMCs, B-cell-depleted T cells, or T cells were the source of the cDNA or gDNA that made up the material.

The V gene's germline CDR1 is SEHNR and CDR2 FQNEAQ (reference sequence). This CDR3 is 19 amino acids long. The V segment lost 4 bases and the J segment 3 bases; nucleotides outside the gene matches: 19. As handled by the study authors: Estimation of nucleated cell counts relied on the amplification of reference gene primers. The assay was immunoSEQ multiplex PCR, and TCRdb's table has in-frame clones only and misses some. V and J calls and clone size are those listed in that table; D and trimming were worked out from the DNA. Among 54,000 or so clones listed, around nine tenths were seen once. Sequenced sample: peripheral blood. This chain joins TRBV7-9 and TRBJ2-7; 9 bases agree with TRBD2. This receptor was taken from a man aged 45-65 years with active COVID-19. The CDR3: CASSSTGPAGGRKSYEQYF. CDR3 coding DNA: TGTGCCAGCAGCTCAACAGGGCCAGCGGGAGGTAGGAAGAGCTACGAGCAGTACTTC.